This T cell receptor (beta chain) was found in a study of radiotherapy plus CTLA-4 blockade in lung cancer. Study information: Of all patients, approximately 20% responded objectively and approximately 31% showed disease control. Points from the study as a whole: Early blood T cell clone dynamics, with interferon-beta, were reported to best predict response. In blood, tumor-derived TCR clones expanded after radiotherapy plus ipilimumab.

Details on this clone: Its antigen remains unidentified.

Sequencing was performed with immunoSEQ multiplex PCR; in TCRdb, only in-frame clones are kept and a portion is missing. This sample yields around 44,000 clones, of which about 88% are seen a single time; around a sixth belongs to the top ten. With ipilimumab providing CTLA-4 blockade, focal radiation was administered to patients who had chemo-refractory metastatic non-small-cell lung cancer. The CDR3 length is 17 residues. Germline V gives CDR1 WSHSY, CDR2 SAAADI. The J segment lost 4 bases and the V segment lost 3 bases, leaving 11 bases of the junction unmatched. The material was peripheral blood, obtained from a patient treated with radiotherapy plus ipilimumab. The receptor was derived from a human donor with non-small cell lung cancer that progressed on radiotherapy plus ipilimumab. Some clones in this sample may be carry-over from other donors' samples. The chain joins TRBV10-2 to TRBJ2-3, with TRBD2 matching over 9 bases. CDR3 DNA sequence: TGCGCCAGCAGTGACCCGGGGCGGGGGGGCATCGCAGATACGCAGTATTTT. Amino acid sequence: CASSDPGRGGIADTQYF.